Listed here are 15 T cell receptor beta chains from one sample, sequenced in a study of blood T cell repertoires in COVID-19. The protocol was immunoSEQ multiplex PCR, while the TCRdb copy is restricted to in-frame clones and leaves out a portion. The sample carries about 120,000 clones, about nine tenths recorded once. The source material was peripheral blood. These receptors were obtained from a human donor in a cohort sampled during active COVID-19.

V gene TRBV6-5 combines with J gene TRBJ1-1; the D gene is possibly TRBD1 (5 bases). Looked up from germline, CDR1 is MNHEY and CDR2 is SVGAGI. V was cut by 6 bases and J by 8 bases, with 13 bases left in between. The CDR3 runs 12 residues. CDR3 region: CASSYLGQEAFF. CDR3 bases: TGTGCCAGCAGCTACCTGGGGCAGGAAGCTTTCTTT.

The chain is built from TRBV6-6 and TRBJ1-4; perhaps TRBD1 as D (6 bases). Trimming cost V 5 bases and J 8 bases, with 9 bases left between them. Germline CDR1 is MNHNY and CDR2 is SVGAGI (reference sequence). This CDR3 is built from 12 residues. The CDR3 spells CASSDQGEKLFF. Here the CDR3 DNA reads TGTGCCAGCAGTGACCAGGGGGAAAAACTGTTTTTT.

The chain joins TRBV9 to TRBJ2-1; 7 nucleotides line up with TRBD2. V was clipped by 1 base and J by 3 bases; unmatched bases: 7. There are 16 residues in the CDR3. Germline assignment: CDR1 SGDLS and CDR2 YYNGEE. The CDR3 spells CASSVSGGSNYNEQFF. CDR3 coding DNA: TGTGCCAGCAGCGTATCCGGCGGGAGCAACTACAATGAGCAGTTCTTC.

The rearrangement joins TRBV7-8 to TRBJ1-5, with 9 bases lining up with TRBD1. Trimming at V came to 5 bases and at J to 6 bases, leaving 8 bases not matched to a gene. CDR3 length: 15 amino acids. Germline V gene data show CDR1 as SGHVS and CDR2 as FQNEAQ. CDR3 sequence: CASSRGQGTSQPQHF. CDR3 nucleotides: TGTGCCAGCAGCCGGGGACAGGGAACAAGTCAGCCCCAGCATTTT.

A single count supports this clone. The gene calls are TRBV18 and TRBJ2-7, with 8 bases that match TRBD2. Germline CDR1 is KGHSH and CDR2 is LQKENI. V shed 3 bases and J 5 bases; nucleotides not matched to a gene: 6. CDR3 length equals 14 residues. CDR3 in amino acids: CASSPGSAGDEQYF. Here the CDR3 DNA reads TGTGCCAGCTCACCCGGCTCAGCGGGAGACGAGCAGTACTTC. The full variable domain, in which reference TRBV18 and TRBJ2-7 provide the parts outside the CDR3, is NAGVMQNPRHLVRRRGQEARLRCSPMKGHSHVYWYRQLPEEGLKFMVYLQKENIIDESGMPKERFSAEFPKEGPSILRIQQVVRGDSAAYFCASSPGSAGDEQYFGPGTRLTVT.

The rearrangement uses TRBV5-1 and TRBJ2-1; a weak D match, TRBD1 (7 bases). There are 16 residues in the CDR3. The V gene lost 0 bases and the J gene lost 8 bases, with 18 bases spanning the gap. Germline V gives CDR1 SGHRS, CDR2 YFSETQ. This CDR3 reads CASSLAPGGTVDEQFF. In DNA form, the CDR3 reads TGCGCCAGCAGCTTGGCCCCAGGGGGGACGGTCGATGAGCAGTTCTTC. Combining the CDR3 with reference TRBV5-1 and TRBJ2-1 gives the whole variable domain KAGVTQTPRYLIKTRGQQVTLSCSPISGHRSVSWYQQTPGQGLQFLFEYFSETQRNKGNFPGRFSGRQFSNSRSEMNVSTLELGDSALYLCASSLAPGGTVDEQFFGPGTRLTVL.

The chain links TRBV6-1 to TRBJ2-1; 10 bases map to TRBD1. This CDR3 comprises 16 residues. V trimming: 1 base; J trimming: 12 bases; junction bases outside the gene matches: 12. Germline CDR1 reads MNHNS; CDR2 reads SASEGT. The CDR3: CASSEVVGQGGVGQFF. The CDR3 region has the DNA TGTGCCAGCAGTGAAGTTGTAGGACAGGGGGGAGTTGGGCAGTTCTTC.

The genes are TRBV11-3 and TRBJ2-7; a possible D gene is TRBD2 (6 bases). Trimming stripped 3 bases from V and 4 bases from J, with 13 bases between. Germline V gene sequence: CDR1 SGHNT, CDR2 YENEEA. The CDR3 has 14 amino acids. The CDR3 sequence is CASSLGGISYEQYF. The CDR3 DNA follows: TGTGCCAGCAGCTTGGGGGGAATTTCTTACGAGCAGTACTTC.

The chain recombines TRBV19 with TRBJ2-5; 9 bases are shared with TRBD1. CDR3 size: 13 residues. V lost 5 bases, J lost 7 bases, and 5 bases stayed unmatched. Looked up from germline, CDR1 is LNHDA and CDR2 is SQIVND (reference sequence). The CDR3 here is CASSGGQGRTQYF. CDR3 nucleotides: TGTGCCAGTAGTGGGGGACAGGGAAGGACCCAGTACTTC. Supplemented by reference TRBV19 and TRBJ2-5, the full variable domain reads DGGITQSPKYLFRKEGQNVTLSCEQNLNHDAMYWYRQDPGQGLRLIYYSQIVNDFQKGDIAEGYSVSREKKESFPLTVTSAQKNPTAFYLCASSGGQGRTQYFGPGTRLLVL.

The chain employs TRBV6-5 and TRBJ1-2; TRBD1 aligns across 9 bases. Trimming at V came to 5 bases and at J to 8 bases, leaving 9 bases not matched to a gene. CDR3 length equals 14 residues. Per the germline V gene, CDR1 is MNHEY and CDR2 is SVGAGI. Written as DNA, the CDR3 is TGTGCCAGCAGTCAGTGGGACAGGGACGAAGGCTACACCTTC. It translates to CASSQWDRDEGYTF.

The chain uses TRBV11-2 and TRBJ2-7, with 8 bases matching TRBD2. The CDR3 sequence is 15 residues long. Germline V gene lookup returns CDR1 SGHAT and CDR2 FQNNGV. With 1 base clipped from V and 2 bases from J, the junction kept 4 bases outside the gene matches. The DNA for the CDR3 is TGTGCCAGCAGCTTAGTAGCGGGAACAACCTACGAGCAGTACTTC. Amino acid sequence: CASSLVAGTTYEQYF.

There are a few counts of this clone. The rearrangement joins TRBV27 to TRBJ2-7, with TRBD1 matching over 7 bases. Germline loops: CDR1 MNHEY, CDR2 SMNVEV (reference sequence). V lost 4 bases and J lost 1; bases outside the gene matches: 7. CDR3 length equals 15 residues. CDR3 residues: CASSSDRSRSYEQYF. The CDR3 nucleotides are TGTGCCAGCAGTTCGGACAGGTCGAGATCCTACGAGCAGTACTTC.

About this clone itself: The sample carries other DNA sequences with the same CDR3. This CDR3 is CASSGTGGSYEQYF. The CDR3 DNA is TGCGCCAGCAGCGGGACAGGGGGCTCCTACGAGCAGTACTTC. The gene calls are TRBV5-1 and TRBJ2-7, with TRBD1 matching over 11 bases. With V trimmed by 4 bases and J by 0 bases, 0 bases remained unmatched. Germline V gives CDR1 SGHRS, CDR2 YFSETQ. The CDR3 totals 14 residues. The entire variable domain, with the rest obtained from reference TRBV5-1 and TRBJ2-7, is as follows: KAGVTQTPRYLIKTRGQQVTLSCSPISGHRSVSWYQQTPGQGLQFLFEYFSETQRNKGNFPGRFSGRQFSNSRSEMNVSTLELGDSALYLCASSGTGGSYEQYFGPGTRLTVT.

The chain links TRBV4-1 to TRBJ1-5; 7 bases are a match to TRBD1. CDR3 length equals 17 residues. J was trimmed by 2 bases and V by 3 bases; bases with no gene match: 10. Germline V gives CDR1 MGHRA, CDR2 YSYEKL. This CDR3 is CASSQGGAGGRNQPQHF. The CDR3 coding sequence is TGCGCCAGCAGCCAGGGCGGGGCAGGGGGACGCAATCAGCCCCAGCATTTT.

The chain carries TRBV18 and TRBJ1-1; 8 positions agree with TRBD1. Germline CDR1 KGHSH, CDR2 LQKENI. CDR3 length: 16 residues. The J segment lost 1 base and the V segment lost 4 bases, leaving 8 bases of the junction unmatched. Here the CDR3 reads CASSLLITGGNTEAFF. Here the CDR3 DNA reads TGTGCCAGCTCACTACTAATTACAGGGGGGAACACTGAAGCTTTCTTT.